This T cell receptor beta chain was obtained from a study of tumor-infiltrating lymphocytes in primary liver carcinoma. Whole-study context: Roughly 3.65 to 7.5 million productive TCRbeta reads came from each sample, comparable across tissue types.

Turning to this clonotype: At one end the junction does not follow the germline gene, possibly because of a read error.

Germline V CDR1 and CDR2: MGHRA, YSYEKL. CDR3 length: 18 residues. A primer matching the constant region was used to make TCR beta cDNA from 450 to 500 ng of total RNA. Sequencing libraries for TCR beta derived from three nested multiplex PCR rounds that used slightly modified ARM-PCR. Running roughly 10 cycles apiece, the first two PCR rounds relied on TRBV1-TRBV30 forward primers together with a C-beta reverse primer. TCRdb called the multiplex PCR reads again in MiXCR, with one record for every CDR3 protein. The sample lists tens of thousands of distinct CDR3 sequences; 70% to 85% were seen once. Joint extraction of RNA and DNA used about 17-33 mg of bulk tissue that was unsorted. Those sampled were patients whose primary liver carcinoma was treated by surgical resection. The patients carried chronic HBV infection and had received no treatment.

This TCR derives from a man aged 35 to 55 with primary liver carcinoma and hepatitis B virus infection. Sequenced: liver tumor tissue from sampling region 2. Subset in this sample: tumor region T2, inferior pole. The chain couples TRBV4-1 to TRBJ2-3; 10 bases fit TRBD2. The CDR3 region has the DNA TGCGCCAGCAGCCATACCATTGCCCTAGCGGGAGCCACCGATACACAGTATTTT. Translating gives CASSHTIALAGATDTQYF.